One T cell receptor beta chain is described in this entry. This entry comes from a study of shared clonotypes between healthy human individuals. V lost 4 bases and J 1 base, leaving 11 bases between the germline ends. CDR1 SGHRS and CDR2 YFSETQ come from the germline V gene. This CDR3 has 14 amino acids. Measured with immunoSEQ multiplex PCR; TCRdb has only the in-frame clones, and not every one. The sample holds about 2,500,000 clones, around nine tenths seen once. This TCR derives from a man aged 18 to 35 in good health. Sample: naive CD4+ T cells sorted from blood. Subset denoted: CD45RA+ positively selected. The rearrangement links TRBV5-1 to TRBJ1-1; TRBD1 is a possible D gene (6 bases). CDR3 region: CASSERGWNTEAFF. CDR3 in DNA: TGCGCCAGCAGCGAAAGGGGGTGGAACACTGAAGCTTTCTTT.